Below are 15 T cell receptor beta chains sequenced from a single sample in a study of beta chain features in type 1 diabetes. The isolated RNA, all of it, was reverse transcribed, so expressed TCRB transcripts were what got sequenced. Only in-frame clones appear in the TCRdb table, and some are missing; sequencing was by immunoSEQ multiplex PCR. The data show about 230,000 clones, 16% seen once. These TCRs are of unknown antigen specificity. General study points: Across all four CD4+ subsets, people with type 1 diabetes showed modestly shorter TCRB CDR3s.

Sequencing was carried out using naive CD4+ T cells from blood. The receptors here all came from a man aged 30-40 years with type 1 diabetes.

Here the CDR3 reads CASSPGTPRYEQYF. As DNA, the CDR3 is TGTGCCAGCAGCCCGGGGACACCTCGGTACGAGCAGTACTTC. The chain uses TRBV6-5 and TRBJ2-7; D possibly corresponds to TRBD1 (6 bases). CDR1 and CDR2 from the germline V gene are MNHEY and SVGAGI. Between the trimmed V and J ends, which lost 6 bases and 4 bases, there was a span of 16 bases. The length of the CDR3 is 14 residues.

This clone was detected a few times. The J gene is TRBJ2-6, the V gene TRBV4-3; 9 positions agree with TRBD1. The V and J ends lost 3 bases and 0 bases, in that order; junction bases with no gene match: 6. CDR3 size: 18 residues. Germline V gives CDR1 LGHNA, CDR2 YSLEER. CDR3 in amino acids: CASSQYRGQSSGANVLTF. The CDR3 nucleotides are TGCGCCAGCAGCCAGTACAGGGGGCAGAGCTCTGGGGCCAACGTCCTGACTTTC.

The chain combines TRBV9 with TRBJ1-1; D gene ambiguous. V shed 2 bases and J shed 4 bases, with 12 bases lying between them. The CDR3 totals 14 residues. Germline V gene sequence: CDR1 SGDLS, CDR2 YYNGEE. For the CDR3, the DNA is TGTGCCAGCAGCGTTACCACACAGAGCACTGAAGCTTTCTTT. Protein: CASSVTTQSTEAFF.

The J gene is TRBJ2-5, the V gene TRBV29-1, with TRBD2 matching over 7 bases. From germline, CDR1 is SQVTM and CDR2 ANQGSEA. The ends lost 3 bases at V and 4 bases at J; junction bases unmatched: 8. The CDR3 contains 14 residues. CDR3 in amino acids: CSVDSGRGRETQYF. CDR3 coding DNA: TGCAGCGTTGACTCAGGGAGGGGTAGAGAGACCCAGTACTTC.

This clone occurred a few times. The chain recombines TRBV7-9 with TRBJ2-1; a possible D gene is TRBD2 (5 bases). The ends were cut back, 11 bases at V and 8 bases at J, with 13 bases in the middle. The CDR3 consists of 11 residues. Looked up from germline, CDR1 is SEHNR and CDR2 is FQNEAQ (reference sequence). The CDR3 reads CAAAAGDEQFF. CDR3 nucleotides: TGTGCCGCCGCCGCGGGTGATGAGCAGTTCTTC.

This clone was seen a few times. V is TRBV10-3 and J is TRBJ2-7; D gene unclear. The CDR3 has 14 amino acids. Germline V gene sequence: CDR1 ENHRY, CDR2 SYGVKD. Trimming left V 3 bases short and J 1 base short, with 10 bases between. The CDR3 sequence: CAISDGASSYEQYF. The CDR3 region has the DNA TGTGCCATCAGTGATGGCGCGTCATCCTACGAGCAGTACTTC.

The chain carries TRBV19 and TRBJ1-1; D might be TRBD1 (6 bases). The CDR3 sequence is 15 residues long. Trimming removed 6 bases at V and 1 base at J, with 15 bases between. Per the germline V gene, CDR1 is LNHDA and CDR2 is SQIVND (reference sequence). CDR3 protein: CASRAQGRANTEAFF. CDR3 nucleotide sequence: TGTGCCAGTAGGGCACAGGGTAGGGCGAACACTGAAGCTTTCTTT.

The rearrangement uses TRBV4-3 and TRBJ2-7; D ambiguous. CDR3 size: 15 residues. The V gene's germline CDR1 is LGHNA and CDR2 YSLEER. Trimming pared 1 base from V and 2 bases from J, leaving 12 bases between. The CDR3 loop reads CASSQVSGAAYEQYF. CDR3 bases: TGCGCCAGCAGCCAAGTTTCCGGAGCTGCCTACGAGCAGTACTTC.

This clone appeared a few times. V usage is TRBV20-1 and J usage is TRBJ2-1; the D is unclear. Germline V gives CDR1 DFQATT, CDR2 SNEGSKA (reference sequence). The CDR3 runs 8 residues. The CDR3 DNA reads TGCAGCTACAATGAGCAGTTCTTC. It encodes CSYNEQFF.

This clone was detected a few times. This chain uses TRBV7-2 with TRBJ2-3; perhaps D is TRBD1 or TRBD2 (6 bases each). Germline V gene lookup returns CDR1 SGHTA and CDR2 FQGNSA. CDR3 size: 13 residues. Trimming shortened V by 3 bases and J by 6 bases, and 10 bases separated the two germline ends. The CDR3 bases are TGTGCCAGCAGCTTTTCGGGGGCGGATACGCAGTATTTT. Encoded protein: CASSFSGADTQYF.

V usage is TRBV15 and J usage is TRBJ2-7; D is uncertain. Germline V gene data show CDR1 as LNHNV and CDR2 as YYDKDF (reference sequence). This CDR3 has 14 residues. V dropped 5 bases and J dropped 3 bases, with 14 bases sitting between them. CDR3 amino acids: CATSLENIHYEQYF. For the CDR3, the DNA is TGTGCCACCAGCTTAGAAAACATCCACTACGAGCAGTACTTC. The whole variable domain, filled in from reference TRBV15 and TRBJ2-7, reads DAMVIQNPRYQVTQFGKPVTLSCSQTLNHNVMYWYQQKSSQAPKLLFHYYDKDFNNEADTPDNFQSRRPNTSFCFLDIRSPGLGDTAMYLCATSLENIHYEQYFGPGTRLTVT.

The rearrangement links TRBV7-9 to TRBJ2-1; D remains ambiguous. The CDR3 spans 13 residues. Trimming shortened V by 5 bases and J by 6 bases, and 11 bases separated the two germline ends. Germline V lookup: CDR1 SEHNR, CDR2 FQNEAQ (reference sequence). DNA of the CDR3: TGTGCCAGCAGCCCCCAGGTGGTCAATGAGCAGTTCTTC. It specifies CASSPQVVNEQFF.

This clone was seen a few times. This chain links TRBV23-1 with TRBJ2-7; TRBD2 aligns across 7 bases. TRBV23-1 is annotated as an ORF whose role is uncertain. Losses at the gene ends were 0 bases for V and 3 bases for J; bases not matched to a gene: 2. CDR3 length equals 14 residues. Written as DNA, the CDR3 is TGCGCCAGCAGTCAATCGGCTAGCGGCTACGAGCAGTACTTC. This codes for CASSQSASGYEQYF.

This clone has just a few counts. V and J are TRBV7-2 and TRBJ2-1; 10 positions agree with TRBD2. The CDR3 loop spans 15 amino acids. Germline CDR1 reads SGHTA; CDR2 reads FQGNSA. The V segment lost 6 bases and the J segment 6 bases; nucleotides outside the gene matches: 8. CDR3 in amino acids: CASRLAGAGFNEQFF. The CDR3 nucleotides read TGTGCCAGCAGGCTAGCGGGAGCGGGATTCAATGAGCAGTTCTTC.

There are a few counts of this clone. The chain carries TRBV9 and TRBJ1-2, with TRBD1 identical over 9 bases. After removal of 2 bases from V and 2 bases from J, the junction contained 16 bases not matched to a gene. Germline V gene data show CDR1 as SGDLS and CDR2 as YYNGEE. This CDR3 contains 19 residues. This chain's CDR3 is CASSVGTGKVETLNYGYTF. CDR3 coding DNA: TGTGCCAGCAGCGTCGGGACAGGGAAAGTTGAAACACTGAACTATGGCTACACCTTC.